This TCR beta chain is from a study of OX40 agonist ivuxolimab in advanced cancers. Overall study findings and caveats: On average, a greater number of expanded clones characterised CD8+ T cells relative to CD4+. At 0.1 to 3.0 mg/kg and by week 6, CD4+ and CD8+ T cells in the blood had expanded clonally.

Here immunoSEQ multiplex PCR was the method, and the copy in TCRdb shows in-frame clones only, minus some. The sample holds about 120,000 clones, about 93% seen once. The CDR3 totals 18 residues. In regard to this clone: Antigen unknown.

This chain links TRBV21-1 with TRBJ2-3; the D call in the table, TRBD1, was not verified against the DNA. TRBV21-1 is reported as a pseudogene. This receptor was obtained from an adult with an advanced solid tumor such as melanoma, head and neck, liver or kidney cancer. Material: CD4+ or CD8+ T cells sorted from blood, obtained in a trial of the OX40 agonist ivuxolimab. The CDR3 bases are TGTGCCAGCAGCAAAATCCCCAGGGGGCTTATTGCCACAGATACGCAGTATTTT. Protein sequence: CASSKIPRGLIATDTQYF.